One and the same sample provided the 3 T cell receptor beta chains below, sequenced in a study of cytotoxic CD8 clonotypes in ibrutinib-treated CLL. Libraries were prepared by immunoSEQ multiplex PCR; TCRdb keeps only in-frame clonotypes and omits some of them. The repertoire consists of about 160,000 clones, with roughly 86% occurring once and the leading ten covering roughly 1.9%. The sample consisted of PBMCs, taken after 12 months of ibrutinib treatment. These receptor sequences come from a human donor with chronic lymphocytic leukemia.

This clone was counted a single time. The rearrangement uses TRBV4-2 and TRBJ1-3; 10 nucleotides agree with TRBD1. Germline V CDR1 and CDR2: LGHNA, YNFKEQ. The CDR3 runs to 19 residues. The junction had 17 bases not matched to a gene; V was cut back by 3 bases and J by 6 bases. This chain's CDR3 is CASSQAGDRGFIGENTIYF. Here the CDR3 DNA reads TGTGCCAGCAGCCAGGCAGGGGACAGGGGTTTTATTGGTGAAAACACCATATATTTT.

The chain links TRBV28 to TRBJ2-7; TRBD1 aligns across 9 bases. V lost 5 bases, J lost 4 bases, and 9 bases stayed unmatched. The germline V gene has CDR1 MDHEN and CDR2 SYDVKM. This CDR3 is built from 15 residues. The CDR3 nucleotides are TGTGCCAGCAGTGATTCCGGGACAGGGAGGTACGAGCAGTACTTC. It translates to CASSDSGTGRYEQYF.

CDR3 sequence (DNA): TGTGCCAGCAGCCCTACCTCGGGCACCTACAATGAGCAGTTCTTC. Translated, it gives CASSPTSGTYNEQFF. The V call is TRBV28, the J call TRBJ2-1, with no clear D. The CDR3 spans 15 residues. In germline, CDR1 is MDHEN, CDR2 SYDVKM. Deletions cut 6 bases from V and 2 bases from J, with 14 bases between.